A selection of T cell receptor beta chains follows, all from one sample in a study of chemoradiotherapy in HPV16-positive cancers. The table came from immunoSEQ multiplex PCR; TCRdb's copy has only in-frame clones and leaves some out. The sample consists of more than 4,000 clones, 75% to 95% of them appearing once. The sequencing used tumor tissue, collected from a patient who underwent chemoradiotherapy. The receptors here all came from a human donor with HPV-associated anogenital cancer. CDR3s include the opening cysteine and the closing phenylalanine or tryptophan. D genes are given only for firm matches. The size of a clone is reported for some rows only, either as once, few or many, or as a class for expanded clones.

d_gene,v_gene,abundance,j_gene,CDR3aa,CDR3nt
TRBD2,TRBV19,-,TRBJ2-1,CASSPRPDSAGGFYNEQFF,TGTGCCAGTAGTCCACGACCGGACTCAGCGGGAGGATTCTACAATGAGCAGTTCTTC
-,TRBV28,-,TRBJ2-5,CASSSSREGGETQYF,TGTGCCAGCAGTTCATCCCGAGAGGGCGGAGAGACCCAGTACTTC
-,TRBV5-1,large,TRBJ1-4,CASSFSPGENEKLFF,TGCGCCAGCAGCTTCAGTCCAGGGGAGAATGAAAAACTGTTTTTT
-,TRBV4-3,-,TRBJ2-1,CASSQPPSRAAYNEQFF,TGCGCCAGCAGCCAGCCCCCCTCCCGAGCGGCTTACAATGAGCAGTTCTTC
TRBD1,TRBV5-6,-,TRBJ1-2,CASSWETGGVNYGYTF,TGTGCCAGCAGCTGGGAAACAGGGGGCGTTAACTATGGCTACACCTTC
-,TRBV5-1,-,TRBJ1-2,CASSVTTLSGYTF,TGCGCCAGCAGCGTGACTACTCTTTCTGGCTACACCTTC
-,TRBV10-2,once,TRBJ1-1,CASTSGGFTPNTEAFF,TGCGCCAGCACGTCCGGGGGCTTTACACCGAACACTGAAGCTTTCTTT
TRBD2,TRBV6-1,-,TRBJ2-2,CASRAGTTTSGELFF,TGTGCCAGCAGGGCCGGGACTACAACATCCGGGGAGCTGTTTTTT
-,TRBV27,-,TRBJ1-5,CASSLWAASNQPQHF,TGTGCCAGCAGTTTATGGGCAGCAAGCAATCAGCCCCAGCATTTT
-,TRBV6-1,-,TRBJ1-3,CASSEARGWGNTIYF,TGTGCCAGCAGTGAAGCGCGAGGGTGGGGAAACACCATATATTTT
-,TRBV6-5,-,TRBJ2-7,CASSYGGGGYEQYF,TGTGCCAGCAGTTACGGCGGAGGGGGCTACGAGCAGTACTTC
TRBD2,TRBV7-2,-,TRBJ2-2,CASSSPSGGRTGELFF,TGTGCCAGCAGCTCCCCGAGCGGGGGTAGGACCGGGGAGCTGTTTTTT
-,TRBV7-9,-,TRBJ1-6,CASSLVTGDSPLHF,TGTGCCAGCAGCTTGGTGACGGGAGATTCACCCCTCCACTTT
-,TRBV11-2,-,TRBJ2-7,CASSFETPSSYEQYF,TGTGCCAGCAGCTTCGAGACACCGAGCTCCTACGAGCAGTACTTC
TRBD1,TRBV7-8,-,TRBJ1-2,CATRLGQEYGYTF,TGTGCCACCAGACTGGGACAGGAATATGGCTACACCTTC
TRBD2,TRBV4-3,-,TRBJ2-1,CASSSLAGDYNEQFF,TGCGCCAGCAGCTCGCTAGCGGGGGACTACAATGAGCAGTTCTTC
-,TRBV7-2,-,TRBJ2-2,CASSPRRGGELFF,TGTGCCAGCAGCCCCCGACGAGGCGGGGAGCTGTTTTTT
-,TRBV5-1,-,TRBJ1-4,CASKIGDLPNEKLFF,TGCGCCAGCAAGATAGGGGACCTACCTAATGAAAAACTGTTTTTT
-,TRBV13,-,TRBJ1-4,CASSLRDMSEKLFF,TGTGCCAGCAGCCTTCGGGACATGAGTGAAAAACTGTTTTTT
TRBD2,TRBV25-1,once,TRBJ2-7,CASGSGRALSYEQYF,TGTGCCAGTGGGAGCGGGAGGGCCCTGTCCTACGAGCAGTACTTC
-,TRBV30,-,TRBJ1-1,CAWSRTQTEAFF,TGTGCCTGGAGTCGGACGCAAACTGAAGCTTTCTTT
-,TRBV2,once,TRBJ2-7,CASREDTYSYEQYF,TGTGCCAGCAGGGAAGACACGTACTCCTACGAGCAGTACTTC
-,TRBV25-1,-,TRBJ2-1,CASSEVGTRVGEQFF,TGTGCCAGCAGCGAAGTGGGGACCAGGGTCGGCGAGCAGTTCTTC
-,TRBV9,-,TRBJ2-3,CASSVVPQHTDTQYF,TGTGCCAGCAGCGTAGTCCCCCAGCACACAGATACGCAGTATTTT
TRBD2,TRBV4-3,-,TRBJ2-1,CASSHLGGNEQFF,TGCGCCAGCAGCCACTTGGGGGGGAATGAGCAGTTCTTC
-,TRBV6-1,-,TRBJ2-5,CASSGGPAQETQYF,TGTGCCAGCAGTGGGGGCCCCGCGCAAGAGACCCAGTACTTC
TRBD2,TRBV29-1,-,TRBJ2-3,CSVDNSDLAGVQDTQYF,TGCAGCGTTGATAACTCGGACCTAGCGGGAGTTCAAGATACGCAGTATTTT
-,TRBV19,few,TRBJ1-1,CASAGSTEAFF,TGTGCCAGTGCAGGGAGTACTGAAGCTTTCTTT
-,TRBV10-3,once,TRBJ2-3,CASCDSGTDTQYF,TGTGCCAGCTGTGATTCGGGCACAGATACGCAGTATTTT
TRBD2,TRBV5-1,-,TRBJ2-3,CASSLAREVIDTQYF,TGCGCCAGCAGCTTGGCACGGGAGGTGATAGATACGCAGTATTTT
TRBD2,TRBV11-2,-,TRBJ2-5,CASSPGTSNRETQYF,TGTGCCAGCAGCCCGGGGACTAGCAATAGGGAGACCCAGTACTTC
-,TRBV14,-,TRBJ2-7,CASSQGRRYSYEQYF,TGTGCCAGCAGCCAAGGCCGACGGTATTCCTACGAGCAGTACTTC
TRBD2,TRBV27,-,TRBJ2-7,CASSRGLAGGAYEQYF,TGTGCCAGCAGTCGAGGACTAGCGGGAGGGGCCTACGAGCAGTACTTC